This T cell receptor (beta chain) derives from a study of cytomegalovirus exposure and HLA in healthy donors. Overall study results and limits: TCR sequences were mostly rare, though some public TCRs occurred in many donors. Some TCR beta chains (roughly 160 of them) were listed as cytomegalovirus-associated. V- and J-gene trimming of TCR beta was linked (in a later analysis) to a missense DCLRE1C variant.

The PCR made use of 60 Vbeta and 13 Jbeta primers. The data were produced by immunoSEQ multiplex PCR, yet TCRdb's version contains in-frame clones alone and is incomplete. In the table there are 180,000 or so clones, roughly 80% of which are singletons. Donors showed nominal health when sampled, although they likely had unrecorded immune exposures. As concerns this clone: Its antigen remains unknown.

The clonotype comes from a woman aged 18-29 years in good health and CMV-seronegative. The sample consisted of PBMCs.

CDR3 DNA sequence: TGTGCCAGCAGCTTGTACGGGGGAGGCTCCTACGAGCAGTACTTC. This sequence encodes CASSLYGGGSYEQYF. The V call is TRBV5-8, the J call TRBJ2-7; D is perhaps TRBD2 (6 bases). V was trimmed by 1 base and J by 0 bases, leaving 11 bases between them. The V gene's germline CDR1 is SGHTS and CDR2 YDEGEE. The CDR3 length is 15 residues. The complete variable domain, with remaining parts taken from reference TRBV5-8 and TRBJ2-7, reads EAGVTQSPTHLIKTRGQQATLRCSPISGHTSVYWYQQALGLGLQFLLWYDEGEERNRGNFPPRFSGRQFPNYSSELNVNALELEDSALYLCASSLYGGGSYEQYFGPGTRLTVT.